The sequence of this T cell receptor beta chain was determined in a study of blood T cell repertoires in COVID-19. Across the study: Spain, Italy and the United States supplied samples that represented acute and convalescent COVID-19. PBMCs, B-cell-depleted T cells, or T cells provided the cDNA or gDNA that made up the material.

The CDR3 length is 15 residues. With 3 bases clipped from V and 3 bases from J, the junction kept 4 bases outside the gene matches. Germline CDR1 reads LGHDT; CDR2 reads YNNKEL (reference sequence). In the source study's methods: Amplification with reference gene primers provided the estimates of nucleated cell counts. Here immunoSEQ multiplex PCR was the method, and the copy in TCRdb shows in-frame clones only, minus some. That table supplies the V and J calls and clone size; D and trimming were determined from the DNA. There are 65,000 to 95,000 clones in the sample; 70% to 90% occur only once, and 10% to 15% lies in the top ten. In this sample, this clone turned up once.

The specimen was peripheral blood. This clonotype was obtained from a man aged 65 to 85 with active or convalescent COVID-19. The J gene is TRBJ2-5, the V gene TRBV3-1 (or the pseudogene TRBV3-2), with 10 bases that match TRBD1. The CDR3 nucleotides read TGTGCCAGCAGCCAGGCCGGGACAGGGGAAGAGACCCAGTACTTC. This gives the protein CASSQAGTGEETQYF.